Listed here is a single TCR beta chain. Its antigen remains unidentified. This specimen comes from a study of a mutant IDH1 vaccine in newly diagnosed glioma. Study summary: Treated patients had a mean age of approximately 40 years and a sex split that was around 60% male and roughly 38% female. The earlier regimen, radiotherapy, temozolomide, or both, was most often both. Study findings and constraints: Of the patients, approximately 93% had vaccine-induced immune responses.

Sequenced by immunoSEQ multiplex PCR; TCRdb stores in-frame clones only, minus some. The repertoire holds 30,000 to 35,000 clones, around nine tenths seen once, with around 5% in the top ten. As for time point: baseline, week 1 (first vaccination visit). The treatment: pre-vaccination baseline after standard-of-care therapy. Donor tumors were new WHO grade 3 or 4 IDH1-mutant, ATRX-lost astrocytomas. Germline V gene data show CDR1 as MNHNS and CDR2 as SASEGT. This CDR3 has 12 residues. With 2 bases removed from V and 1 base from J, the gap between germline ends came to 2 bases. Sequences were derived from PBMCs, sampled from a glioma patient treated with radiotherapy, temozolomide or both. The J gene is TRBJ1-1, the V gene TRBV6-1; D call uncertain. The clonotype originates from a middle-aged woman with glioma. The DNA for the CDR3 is TGTGCCAGCAGTGAACAGAACACTGAAGCTTTCTTT. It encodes CASSEQNTEAFF.